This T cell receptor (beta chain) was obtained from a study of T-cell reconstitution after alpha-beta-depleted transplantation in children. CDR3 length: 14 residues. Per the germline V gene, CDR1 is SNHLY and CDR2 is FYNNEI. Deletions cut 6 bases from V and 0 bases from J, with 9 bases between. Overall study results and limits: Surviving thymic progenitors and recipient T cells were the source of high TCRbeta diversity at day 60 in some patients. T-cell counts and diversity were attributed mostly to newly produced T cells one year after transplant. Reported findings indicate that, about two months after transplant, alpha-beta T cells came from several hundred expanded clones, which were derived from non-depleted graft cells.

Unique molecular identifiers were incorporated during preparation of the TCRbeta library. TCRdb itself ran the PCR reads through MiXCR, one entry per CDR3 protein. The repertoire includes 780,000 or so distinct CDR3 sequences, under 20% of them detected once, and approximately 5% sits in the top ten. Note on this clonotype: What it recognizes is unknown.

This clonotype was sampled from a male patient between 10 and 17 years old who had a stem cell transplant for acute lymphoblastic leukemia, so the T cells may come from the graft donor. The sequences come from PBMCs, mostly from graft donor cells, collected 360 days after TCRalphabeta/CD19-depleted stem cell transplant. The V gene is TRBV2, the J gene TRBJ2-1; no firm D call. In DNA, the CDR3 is TGTGCCAGCAGAGAGAGGAGCTCCTACAATGAGCAGTTCTTC. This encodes CASRERSSYNEQFF. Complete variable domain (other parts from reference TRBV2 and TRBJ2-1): EPEVTQTPSHQVTQMGQEVILRCVPISNHLYFYWYRQILGQKVEFLVSFYNNEISEKSEIFDDQFSVERPDGSNFTLKIRSTKLEDSAMYFCASRERSSYNEQFFGPGTRLTVL.